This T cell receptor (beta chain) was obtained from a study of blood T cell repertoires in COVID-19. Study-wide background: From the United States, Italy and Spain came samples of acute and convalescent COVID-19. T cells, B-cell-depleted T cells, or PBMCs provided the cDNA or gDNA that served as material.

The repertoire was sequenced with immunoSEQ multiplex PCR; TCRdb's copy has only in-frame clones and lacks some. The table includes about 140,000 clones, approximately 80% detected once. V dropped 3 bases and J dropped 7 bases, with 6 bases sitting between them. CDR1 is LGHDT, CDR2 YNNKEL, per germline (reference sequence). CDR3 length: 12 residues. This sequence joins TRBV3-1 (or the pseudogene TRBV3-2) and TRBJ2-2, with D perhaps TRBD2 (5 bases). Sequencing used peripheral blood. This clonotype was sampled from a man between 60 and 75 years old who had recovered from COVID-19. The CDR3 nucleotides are TGTGCCAGCAGCCAGGGGAGCGGGGAGCTGTTTTTT. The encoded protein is CASSQGSGELFF.